Described below is a single T cell receptor beta chain sequence and its context. Its antigen is not identified. TCRdb itself ran the multiplex PCR reads through MiXCR, one entry per CDR3 protein. In the table there are 66,000 or so distinct CDR3 sequences, approximately 47% of which are singletons. There are 15 residues in the CDR3. Trimming took off 5 bases at V and 6 bases at J, with 19 bases between the two ends. The germline V gene has CDR1 MNHEY and CDR2 SVGEGT. This specimen belongs to a study of breast tumors, draining lymph nodes, adjacent tissues. General observations from the study: That most tumor T cells come from lymph nodes remained unproven. Most tumor T cells seemingly derive from lymph node, then expand in tumor.

The TCR was taken from a female donor with breast cancer. Some clones in this sample may be carry-over from other donors' samples. Sequencing was carried out using breast tumor tissue. This rearrangement joins TRBV6-2 or TRBV6-3 to TRBJ1-2; D unresolved. Here the CDR3 reads CASSPTERRHHGYTF. In DNA form, the CDR3 reads TGTGCCAGCAGTCCCACTGAGCGACGGCATCATGGCTACACCTTC.